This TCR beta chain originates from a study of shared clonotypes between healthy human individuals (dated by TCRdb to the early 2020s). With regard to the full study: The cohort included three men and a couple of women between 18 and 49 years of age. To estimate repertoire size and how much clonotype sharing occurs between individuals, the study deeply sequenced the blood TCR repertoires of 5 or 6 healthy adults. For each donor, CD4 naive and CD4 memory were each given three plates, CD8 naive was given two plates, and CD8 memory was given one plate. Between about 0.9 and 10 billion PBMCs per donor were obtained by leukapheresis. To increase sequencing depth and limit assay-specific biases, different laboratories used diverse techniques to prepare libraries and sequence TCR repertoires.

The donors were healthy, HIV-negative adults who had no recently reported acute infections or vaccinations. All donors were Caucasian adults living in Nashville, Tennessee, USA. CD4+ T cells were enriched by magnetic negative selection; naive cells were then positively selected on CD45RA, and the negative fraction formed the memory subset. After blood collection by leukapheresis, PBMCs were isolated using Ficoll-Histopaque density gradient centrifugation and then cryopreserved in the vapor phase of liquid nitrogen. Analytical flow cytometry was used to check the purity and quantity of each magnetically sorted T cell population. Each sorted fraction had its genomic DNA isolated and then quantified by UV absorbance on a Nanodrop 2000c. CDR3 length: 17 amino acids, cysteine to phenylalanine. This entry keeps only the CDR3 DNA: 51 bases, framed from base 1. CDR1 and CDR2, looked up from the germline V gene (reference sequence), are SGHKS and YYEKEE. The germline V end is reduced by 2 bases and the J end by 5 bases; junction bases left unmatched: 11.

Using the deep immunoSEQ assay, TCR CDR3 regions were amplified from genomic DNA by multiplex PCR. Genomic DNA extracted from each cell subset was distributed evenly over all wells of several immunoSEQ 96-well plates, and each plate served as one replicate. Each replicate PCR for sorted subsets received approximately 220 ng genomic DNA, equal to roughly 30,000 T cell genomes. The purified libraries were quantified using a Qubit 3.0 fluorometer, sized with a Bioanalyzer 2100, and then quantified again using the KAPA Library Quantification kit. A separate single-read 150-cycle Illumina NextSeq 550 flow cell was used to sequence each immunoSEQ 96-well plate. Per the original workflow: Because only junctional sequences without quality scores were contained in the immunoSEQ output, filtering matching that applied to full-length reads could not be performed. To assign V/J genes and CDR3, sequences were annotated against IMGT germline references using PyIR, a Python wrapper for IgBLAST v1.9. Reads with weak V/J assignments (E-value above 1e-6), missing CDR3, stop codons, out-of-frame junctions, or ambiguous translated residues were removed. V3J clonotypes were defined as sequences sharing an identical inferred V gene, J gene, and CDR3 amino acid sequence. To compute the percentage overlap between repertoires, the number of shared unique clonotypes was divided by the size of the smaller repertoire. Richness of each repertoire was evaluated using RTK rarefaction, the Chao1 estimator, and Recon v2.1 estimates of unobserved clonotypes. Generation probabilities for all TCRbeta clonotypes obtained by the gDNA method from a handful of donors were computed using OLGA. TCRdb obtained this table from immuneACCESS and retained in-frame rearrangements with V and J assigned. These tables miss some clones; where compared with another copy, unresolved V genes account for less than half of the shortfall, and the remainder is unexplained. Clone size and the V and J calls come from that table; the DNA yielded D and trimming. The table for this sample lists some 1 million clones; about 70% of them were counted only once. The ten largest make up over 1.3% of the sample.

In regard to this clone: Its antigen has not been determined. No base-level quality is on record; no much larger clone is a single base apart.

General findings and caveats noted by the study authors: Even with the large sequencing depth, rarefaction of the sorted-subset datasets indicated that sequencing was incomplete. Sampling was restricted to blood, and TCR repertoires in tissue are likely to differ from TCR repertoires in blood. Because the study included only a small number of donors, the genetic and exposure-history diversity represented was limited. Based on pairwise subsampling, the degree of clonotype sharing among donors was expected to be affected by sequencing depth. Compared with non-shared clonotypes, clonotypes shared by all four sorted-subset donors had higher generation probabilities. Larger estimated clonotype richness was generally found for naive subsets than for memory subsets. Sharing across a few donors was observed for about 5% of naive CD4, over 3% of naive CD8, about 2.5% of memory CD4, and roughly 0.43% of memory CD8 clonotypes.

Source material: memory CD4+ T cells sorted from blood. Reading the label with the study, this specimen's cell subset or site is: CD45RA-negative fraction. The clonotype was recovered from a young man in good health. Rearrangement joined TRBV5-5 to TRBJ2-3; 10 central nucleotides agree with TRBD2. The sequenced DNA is TGTGCCAGCAGCTTTGATAACTTTCTAGCGGGAGAAGATACGCAGTATTTT. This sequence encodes CASSFDNFLAGEDTQYF.